This T cell receptor beta chain originates from a study of blood T cell repertoires in COVID-19. Looking at the study overall: Some COVID-19 samples were acute and others convalescent; all came from the United States, Italy and Spain.

With V trimmed by 6 bases and J by 8 bases, 10 bases remained unmatched. The CDR3 sequence is 15 residues long. Authors' analysis steps: The authors estimated nucleated cell counts from reference gene primer amplification. Assay used: immunoSEQ multiplex PCR; TCRdb lists only in-frame clones, some missing. Clonal size and the V and J genes are those of that table, whereas D and trimming came from the DNA. The sample shows 190,000 or so clones, 70% to 90% of them seen only once. Those enrolled, adults aged 18 to 89 years, came from roughly 23 US areas. Participants reported their clinical history, and cohort assignment relied on those reports.

The sample taken for sequencing was PBMCs or T cells enriched from blood (not recorded which). The chain carries TRBV23-1 and TRBJ1-6; 7 bases fit TRBD1. TRBV23-1 is labeled an ORF, and its function is uncertain. This TCR was sampled from a woman aged 18-29 years who had recovered from COVID-19. The DNA for the CDR3 is TGCGCCAGCAGGCCCTATGGAGACAGGGATTCACCCCTCCACTTT. Its translation is CASRPYGDRDSPLHF.